The clone carrying this TCR beta chain was detected a few times. Its specificity is not known. These data originate in a study of beta chain features in type 1 diabetes. General study points: When Type 1 diabetes patients were examined, their TCRB CDR3s proved moderately but significantly shorter in all four CD4+ subsets.

With 5 bases clipped from V and 3 bases from J, the junction kept 7 bases outside the gene matches. CDR1 and CDR2 (germline): SNHLY, FYNNEI. CDR3 length: 14 amino acids. Expressed TCRB transcripts got sequenced, as all isolated RNA was reverse transcribed. Sequencing was performed with immunoSEQ multiplex PCR; in TCRdb, only in-frame clones are kept and a portion is missing. The sample has fewer than 400,000 clones, roughly 9% seen once; the top ten hold less than 1.2%. The TCR comes from a man aged 25-40 years with type 1 diabetes. The sequencing sample was made of central memory CD4+ T cells from blood. The chain is built from TRBV2 and TRBJ2-7, with 7 bases that match TRBD1. The chain's CDR3 is CASSRQGSNYEQYF. CDR3 DNA sequence: TGTGCCAGCAGTAGACAGGGATCAAACTACGAGCAGTACTTC.